The table lists the clone carrying this T cell receptor (beta chain) with many counts. Its antigen is currently unknown. The data are from a study of T cells in Graves' hyperthyroidism and ophthalmopathy. General study results and limits: Blood also contained most expanded thyroid clonotypes above 0.001.

It was considered stable Graves' hyperthyroidism when ophthalmopathy did not progress within 18 months. Clinical symptoms, serum thyroxine, TRAb, thyroid ultrasound and orbital computed tomography informed diagnoses. Using 9.5 to 10 ml of fresh peripheral blood, PBMCs were prepared. Amplification of TCR beta CDR3 regions used RNA as the template. The TCR CDR3 was amplified in a first-round RT-PCR using the HTBI primer set. In TCRdb, the multiplex PCR reads were re-called with MiXCR into one record per CDR3 protein. The sample lists 350,000 to 400,000 distinct CDR3 sequences, about 15% occurring once. J lost 4 bases, V lost 1 base, and 6 bases had no gene match. The CDR3 sequence is 16 residues long. The germline gives CDR1 LGHNA, CDR2 YNFKEQ.

The genes are TRBV4-2 and TRBJ2-1; 8 positions match TRBD2. The specimen was blood. The sequence was collected from a woman in her thirties with Graves' hyperthyroidism. CDR3 DNA sequence: TGTGCCAGCAGCCAAGCACCAGCGGGAGTATACAATGAGCAGTTCTTC. Protein product: CASSQAPAGVYNEQFF.